Listed here is a single TCR beta chain. This entry comes from a study of shared T cell receptors in the human thymus. Per germline, CDR1 MGHDK and CDR2 SYGVNS. The CDR3 loop spans 15 amino acids. Trimming shortened V by 7 bases and J by 1 base, and 15 bases separated the two germline ends. The table came from immunoSEQ multiplex PCR; TCRdb's copy has only in-frame clones and leaves some out. The sample holds about 660,000 clones, 88% seen once. The data also belong to a second study, concerning human thymus T cells. This second report adds: It was from resections taken during corrective heart surgery that the thymus tissue came. Related research described thymic repertoires that were highly overlapping among unrelated individuals.

Sequencing was carried out using thymocytes. The TCR originated in a boy under two years old with a congenital heart defect. The J gene is TRBJ2-3, the V gene TRBV25-1, with D tentatively TRBD2 (6 bases). Written as DNA, the CDR3 is TGTGCCAGCAAAGAGCCGGGGGTCGGCACAGATACGCAGTATTTT. It encodes CASKEPGVGTDTQYF.